This record concerns one T cell receptor (beta chain) sequence. The data stem from a study of memory CD4+ T cells and cytomegalovirus serostatus. Study at large: This sample comes from healthy Belgian adults, fewer than 10 CMV seropositive, approximately 25 seronegative.

With 1 base removed from V and 0 bases from J, the gap between germline ends came to 13 bases. Germline V gene data show CDR1 as SNHLY and CDR2 as FYNNEI. The CDR3 extends over 18 amino acids. Single viable CD3+CD4+CD8-CD45RO+ cells were sorted as the memory CD4+ T cells. Clones were sequenced by immunoSEQ multiplex PCR, and TCRdb holds only the in-frame ones, with some missing. The sample consists of some 66,000 clones, 76% of them appearing once. The sequence came from an adult in good health and CMV-seropositive. The sample was memory CD4+ T cells from blood. The gene calls are TRBV2 and TRBJ1-6; no definite D call. The CDR3 reads CASSEDVSASSYNSPLHF. The CDR3 bases are TGTGCCAGCAGTGAAGACGTTTCGGCGAGCTCCTATAATTCACCCCTCCACTTT.